The rows below give T cell receptor beta chains drawn from one sample of a study of T cells in tuberculosis. Sequencing used immunoSEQ multiplex PCR; TCRdb keeps in-frame clones, though not all of them. The table lists tens of thousands of clones, over 90% of them singletons. The sequenced sample consisted of PBMCs. The receptors were sampled from a donor aged 10-35 years with latent tuberculosis or without tuberculosis infection. CDR3s include the opening cysteine and the closing phenylalanine or tryptophan. D genes are given only for firm matches. Size is stated for part of the rows, as once, few or many counts, or as a class when the clone is expanded.

>-|TRBV5-1|TRBJ2-2|TRBD1
CASIGGTGGFSGELFF
TGCGCCAGCATTGGTGGGACAGGAGGTTTTAGCGGGGAGCTGTTTTTT
>few|TRBV1|TRBJ2-3|-
CTSSQEPGTSGRWAPDTQYF
TGCACCAGCAGCCAAGAACCCGGGACTAGCGGGAGGTGGGCCCCAGATACGCAGTATTTT
>-|TRBV11-1|TRBJ1-1|-
CASSFSQQGSEAFF
TGTGCCAGCAGCTTTTCCCAACAGGGAAGTGAAGCTTTCTTT
>-|TRBV4-2|TRBJ1-4|TRBD1
CASSGRQGSLVEKLFF
TGTGCCAGCAGCGGTCGACAGGGTAGTTTAGTAGAAAAACTGTTTTTT
>-|TRBV2|TRBJ2-1|TRBD2
CASSSGGNEQFF
TGTGCCAGCAGTTCGGGGGGCAATGAGCAGTTCTTC
>-|TRBV18|TRBJ2-2|-
CASSPPRGKDGELFF
TGTGCCAGCTCACCACCAAGGGGCAAGGACGGGGAGCTGTTTTTT
>-|TRBV6-6|TRBJ2-7|TRBD2
CASSSPGGGETYEQYF
TGTGCCAGCAGTTCCCCGGGTGGGGGGGAGACCTACGAGCAGTACTTC
>-|TRBV4-3|TRBJ1-2|TRBD1
CASSLVGTGYDGYTF
TGCGCCAGCAGCCTGGTAGGGACAGGGTATGATGGCTACACCTTC
>-|TRBV5-1|TRBJ2-7|-
CASSLGIGSYEQYF
TGCGCCAGCAGCTTAGGTATAGGGAGTTACGAGCAGTACTTC
>-|TRBV11-3|TRBJ2-6|-
CASSLGSSGANVLTF
TGTGCCAGCAGCTTAGGCAGCTCTGGGGCCAACGTCCTGACTTTC
>-|TRBV7-8|TRBJ1-2|-
CASSAAGSGSYYGYTF
TGTGCCAGCAGCGCAGCCGGGTCGGGATCTTACTATGGCTACACCTTC
>-|TRBV28|TRBJ1-2|-
CASSPRQVFHGYTF
TGTGCCAGCAGCCCCCGACAGGTCTTCCATGGCTACACCTTC
>-|TRBV7-8|TRBJ2-1|TRBD2
CASSLLRGLAGVGKFF
TGTGCCAGCAGCTTACTTCGAGGACTAGCGGGAGTTGGCAAGTTCTTC
>-|TRBV6-1|TRBJ1-4|TRBD1
CASSAGTENEKLFF
TGTGCCAGCAGTGCAGGGACAGAGAATGAAAAACTGTTTTTT
>once|TRBV7-2|TRBJ1-2|-
CASSSDMLGGYTF
TGTGCCAGCAGCTCCGACATGTTAGGCGGCTACACCTTC
>-|TRBV28|TRBJ2-7|-
CASSPLHSSYEQYF
TGTGCCAGCAGCCCTCTACACAGCTCCTACGAGCAGTACTTC
>-|TRBV5-1|TRBJ1-3|-
CASSLAGVYNSGNTIYF
TGCGCCAGCAGCTTGGCAGGGGTCTATAACTCTGGAAACACCATATATTTT
>-|TRBV5-6|TRBJ1-2|TRBD1
CASSNQDRDIRGYTF
TGTGCCAGCAGTAATCAAGACAGGGACATTAGGGGCTACACCTTC
>-|TRBV9|TRBJ2-3|TRBD2
CASSVLAGWTDTQYF
TGTGCCAGCAGCGTATTAGCGGGGTGGACAGATACGCAGTATTTT
>-|TRBV2|TRBJ2-1|-
CASIKVAASYNEQFF
TGTGCCAGCATTAAGGTAGCGGCCTCCTACAATGAGCAGTTCTTC
>-|TRBV9|TRBJ2-3|TRBD1
CASTSEDRGTDTQYF
TGTGCCAGCACGTCCGAGGACAGGGGCACAGATACGCAGTATTTT
>-|TRBV7-9|TRBJ2-7|-
CASSLVGLVTYEQYF
TGTGCCAGCAGCTTAGTGGGACTGGTGACCTACGAGCAGTACTTC
>-|TRBV7-2|TRBJ2-1|-
CASSLEAGVYNEQFF
TGTGCCAGCAGCTTAGAAGCGGGCGTATACAATGAGCAGTTCTTC
>-|TRBV15|TRBJ2-1|TRBD2
CATSRTSGGTSSYNEQFF
TGTGCCACCAGCCGGACTAGCGGGGGGACGAGCTCCTACAATGAGCAGTTCTTC
>-|TRBV28|TRBJ1-4|-
CASGTDRYNEKLFF
TGTGCCAGCGGAACCGACAGATATAATGAAAAACTGTTTTTT
>-|TRBV29-1|TRBJ1-4|TRBD1
CSVAGDSPGKLFF
TGCAGCGTTGCGGGGGACAGCCCTGGAAAACTGTTTTTT
>once|TRBV19|TRBJ1-1|TRBD1
CASSIGDRVDTEAFF
TGTGCCAGTAGTATAGGGGACAGGGTGGACACTGAAGCTTTCTTT
>-|TRBV6-5|TRBJ2-7|-
CASSFTGYHEQYF
TGTGCCAGCAGTTTTACAGGGTACCACGAGCAGTACTTC
>-|TRBV10-3|TRBJ2-3|TRBD2
CAIKKRDSTDTQYF
TGTGCCATCAAGAAGCGGGACTCCACAGATACGCAGTATTTT
>-|TRBV9|TRBJ1-1|-
CASTLALMNTEAFF
TGTGCCAGCACCTTAGCCCTCATGAACACTGAAGCTTTCTTT
>-|TRBV11-3|TRBJ2-7|-
CAIATPGDRVEAPSVYEQYF
TGTGCCATCGCCACCCCCGGGGATAGAGTAGAAGCTCCGTCTGTATACGAGCAGTACTTC
>-|TRBV10-3|TRBJ2-3|-
CAISESKGDHTQYF
TGTGCCATCAGTGAGTCGAAGGGAGACCATACGCAGTATTTT
>-|TRBV7-2|TRBJ2-1|TRBD1
CASSIAWGQGTNEQFF
TGTGCCAGCAGTATAGCGTGGGGACAGGGTACCAATGAGCAGTTCTTC
>-|TRBV2|TRBJ1-2|-
CASGGTAGRGYTF
TGTGCCAGCGGGGGGACCGCGGGTAGGGGCTACACCTTC
>-|TRBV4-2|TRBJ2-2|TRBD2
CASSQDPGGEDTGELFF
TGTGCCAGCAGCCAAGACCCCGGGGGGGAGGACACCGGGGAGCTGTTTTTT
>-|TRBV19|TRBJ1-1|TRBD1
CASSYRTGPDEAFF
TGTGCCAGTAGCTACCGGACAGGGCCTGATGAAGCTTTCTTT
>-|TRBV7-9|TRBJ2-1|-
CASSLIRGRSNEQFF
TGTGCCAGCAGCTTAATCCGGGGTAGGTCAAATGAGCAGTTCTTC
>-|TRBV7-9|TRBJ2-1|TRBD1
CASSFSGQSYNEQFF
TGTGCCAGCAGCTTCTCGGGACAGTCTTACAATGAGCAGTTCTTC
>-|TRBV6-6|TRBJ2-3|-
CASSYSGPSTDTQYF
TGTGCCAGCAGTTACAGCGGGCCTAGCACAGATACGCAGTATTTT
>-|TRBV18|TRBJ2-5|TRBD2
CASSPPGGLAGPGETQYF
TGTGCCAGCTCACCCCCCGGCGGGCTAGCGGGCCCTGGGGAGACCCAGTACTTC
>-|TRBV11-2|TRBJ2-3|-
CASSFPGSTDTQYF
TGTGCCAGCAGCTTCCCCGGGAGCACAGATACGCAGTATTTT
>-|TRBV29-1|TRBJ2-5|-
CSVEGGVQGVETQYF
TGCAGCGTTGAAGGGGGGGTCCAGGGGGTTGAGACCCAGTACTTC
>-|TRBV27|TRBJ1-1|-
CASSTPPGITEAFF
TGTGCCAGCAGTACGCCCCCCGGGATCACTGAAGCTTTCTTT
>-|TRBV28|TRBJ2-5|TRBD2
CAIGTSGRETQYF
TGTGCCATCGGGACTAGCGGGAGAGAGACCCAGTACTTC
>once|TRBV5-5|TRBJ2-7|-
CASSLVQGAYEQYF
TGTGCCAGCAGCTTGGTACAGGGAGCCTACGAGCAGTACTTC
>once|TRBV4-2|TRBJ2-3|TRBD2
CASSRGLGAGGPSTDTQYF
TGTGCCAGCAGCCGAGGTTTGGGGGCGGGGGGCCCTAGCACAGATACGCAGTATTTT
>-|TRBV5-4|TRBJ2-3|-
CASSLSVETGTDTQYF
TGTGCCAGCAGCTTGAGCGTCGAAACTGGCACAGATACGCAGTATTTT